A selection of T cell receptor beta chains follows, all from one sample in a study of regulatory T cells in long-lasting Graves disease. TCRdb passed the multiplex PCR reads through MiXCR, listing each CDR3 protein once. The data show about 530,000 distinct CDR3 sequences, with about 16% seen just once and just under 25% held by the top ten. These data were also reused for a study on T cells in Graves' hyperthyroidism and ophthalmopathy.

Sequenced material: peripheral blood mononuclear cells (PBMCs), taken at new diagnosis, from a patient treated with antithyroid drugs. The receptors come from a woman between 40 and 65 years old with Graves disease. Each CDR3 is given with its conserved first and last residue. A D gene is named only where the DNA matches it firmly. Size tells how often a clone was seen (once, few, many) or the class of an expanded clone, and some rows leave it out.

V	J	D	size	CDR3	DNA
TRBV7-9	TRBJ2-3	TRBD2	.	CASSVTSPPDTQYF	TGTGCCAGCAGCGTGACTAGCCCCCCAGATACGCAGTATTTT
TRBV5-1	TRBJ1-1	TRBD1	many	CASTKEAGGAGYTEAFF	TGCGCCAGCACTAAGGAGGCAGGGGGCGCGGGATACACTGAAGCTTTCTTT
TRBV19	TRBJ1-1	.	few	CASRSGGRAEAFF	TGTGCCAGCCGGAGCGGGGGTAGGGCTGAAGCTTTCTTT
TRBV7-3	TRBJ2-7	.	few	CASSLLPSSLYEQYF	TGTGCCAGCAGCTTACTGCCTAGCTCCCTTTACGAGCAGTACTTC
TRBV27	TRBJ2-7	.	many	CASSLSGAGLTLPYEQYF	TGTGCCAGCAGTTTATCTGGGGCAGGCCTTACCCTCCCCTACGAGCAGTACTTC
TRBV30	TRBJ2-7	TRBD1	few	CAVQGSLEQYF	TGTGCTGTACAGGGGTCCCTCGAGCAGTACTTC
TRBV7-8	TRBJ2-5	.	.	CASSPSRTYQETQYF	TGTGCCAGCAGCCCCAGCAGAACCTACCAAGAGACCCAGTACTTC
TRBV12-3/TRBV12-4	TRBJ2-7	.	many	CASSGGVLSYEQYF	TGTGCCAGCAGTGGTGGTGTGCTCTCCTACGAGCAGTACTTC
TRBV12-3/TRBV12-4	TRBJ1-2	.	many	CASSFYLDNGYTF	TGTGCCAGCAGTTTTTACCTAGATAATGGCTACACCTTC
TRBV5-5	TRBJ1-1	.	.	CASTLDSHNTEAFF	TGTGCCAGCACCCTGGACAGCCACAACACTGAAGCTTTCTTT
TRBV7-9	TRBJ2-3	.	.	CASIHPLQDTTDTQYF	TGTGCCAGCATCCACCCCCTACAGGACACCACAGATACGCAGTATTTT
TRBV12-3/TRBV12-4	TRBJ1-5	TRBD1	.	CASSHTGEGQPQHF	TGTGCCAGCAGCCATACAGGGGAGGGTCAGCCCCAGCATTTT
TRBV20-1	TRBJ1-2	TRBD1	many	CSASTQGARGYTF	TGCAGTGCTTCCACGCAGGGGGCGAGAGGCTACACCTTC
TRBV11-2	TRBJ1-1	.	many	CASKDGTEAFF	TGTGCCAGCAAGGACGGCACTGAAGCTTTCTTT
TRBV12-5	TRBJ2-7	.	few	CASGFSGEQYF	TGTGCTAGTGGTTTCTCGGGCGAGCAGTACTTC
TRBV3-1	TRBJ2-5	.	many	CASSPGPRRYQETQYF	TGTGCCAGCAGCCCCGGACCCAGGCGGTACCAAGAGACCCAGTACTTC
TRBV6-2/TRBV6-3	TRBJ1-1	.	many	CASSEVVGTEAFF	TGTGCCAGCAGCGAGGTAGTGGGCACTGAAGCTTTCTTT
TRBV29-1	TRBJ2-1	.	.	CSVESEPNNNEQFF	TGCAGCGTTGAATCAGAACCCAATAACAATGAGCAGTTCTTC
TRBV6-5	TRBJ1-2	.	.	CASSYGQENYGYTF	TGTGCCAGCAGTTATGGGCAGGAGAACTATGGCTACACCTTC
TRBV15	TRBJ1-1	.	.	CATSREMNTEAFF	TGTGCCACCAGCAGAGAAATGAACACTGAAGCTTTCTTT
TRBV3-1	TRBJ1-4	TRBD1	few	CASSQAGQGAQEKLFF	TGTGCCAGCAGCCAAGCCGGACAGGGGGCTCAAGAAAAACTGTTTTTT
TRBV3-1	TRBJ1-6	.	many	CASSPTILQGGNSPLHF	TGTGCCAGCAGCCCAACTATTTTACAGGGAGGGAATTCACCCCTCCACTTT
TRBV6-1	TRBJ2-2	TRBD1	.	CASRGAGGAPGELFF	TGTGCCAGCAGGGGGGCAGGGGGCGCACCCGGGGAGCTGTTTTTT
TRBV20-1	TRBJ1-5	.	.	CSAGAGGSNQPQHF	TGCAGTGCTGGGGCGGGGGGTAGTAATCAGCCCCAGCATTTT
TRBV12-3/TRBV12-4	TRBJ2-1	TRBD2	many	CASSTRTSGGNEQFF	TGTGCCAGCAGTACGCGGACTAGCGGGGGGAATGAGCAGTTCTTC
TRBV30	TRBJ2-1	.	many	CAWRDLNEQFF	TGTGCCTGGCGGGACTTAAATGAGCAGTTCTTC
TRBV3-1	TRBJ1-6	TRBD1	many	CASSQGGTGLSPLHF	TGTGCCAGCAGCCAGGGCGGGACAGGGCTATCACCCCTCCACTTT
TRBV12-3/TRBV12-4	TRBJ1-2	TRBD1	many	CASSFWTGDYGYTF	TGTGCCAGCAGTTTCTGGACAGGGGACTATGGCTACACCTTC
TRBV6-1	TRBJ2-7	.	few	CASSEAEGVIRKYEQYF	TGTGCCAGCAGTGAAGCGGAAGGGGTAATTAGAAAATACGAGCAGTACTTC
TRBV10-3	TRBJ2-7	.	few	CAISESGGPSYEQYF	TGTGCCATCAGTGAGTCTGGGGGACCTTCCTACGAGCAGTACTTC